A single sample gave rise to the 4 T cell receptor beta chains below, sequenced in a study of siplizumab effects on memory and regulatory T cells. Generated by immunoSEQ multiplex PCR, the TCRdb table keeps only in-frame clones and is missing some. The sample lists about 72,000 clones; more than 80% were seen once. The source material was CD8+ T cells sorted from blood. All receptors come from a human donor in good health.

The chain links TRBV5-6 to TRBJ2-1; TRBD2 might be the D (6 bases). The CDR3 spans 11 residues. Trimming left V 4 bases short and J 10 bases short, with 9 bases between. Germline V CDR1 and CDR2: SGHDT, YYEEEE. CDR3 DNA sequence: TGTGCCAGCAGCGCTGGGGGGGAGCAGTTCTTC. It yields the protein CASSAGGEQFF.

The CDR3 coding sequence is TGTGCCAGTAGTATATCGCAGGGATATGGCTACACCTTC. As protein: CASSISQGYGYTF. This chain uses TRBV19 with TRBJ1-2; D might be TRBD1 (5 bases). This CDR3 contains 13 residues. The germline V gene has CDR1 LNHDA and CDR2 SQIVND (reference sequence). Trimming cost V 2 bases and J 5 bases, with 9 bases left between them. Looking up the rest from reference TRBV19 and TRBJ1-2 gives the full variable domain: DGGITQSPKYLFRKEGQNVTLSCEQNLNHDAMYWYRQDPGQGLRLIYYSQIVNDFQKGDIAEGYSVSREKKESFPLTVTSAQKNPTAFYLCASSISQGYGYTFGSGTRLTVV.

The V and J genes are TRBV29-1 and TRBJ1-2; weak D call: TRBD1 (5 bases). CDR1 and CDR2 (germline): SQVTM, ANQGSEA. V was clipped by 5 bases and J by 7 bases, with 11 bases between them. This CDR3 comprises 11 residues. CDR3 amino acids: CSVSSRAGYTF. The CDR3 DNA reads TGCAGCGTTAGCAGCAGGGCTGGCTACACCTTC.

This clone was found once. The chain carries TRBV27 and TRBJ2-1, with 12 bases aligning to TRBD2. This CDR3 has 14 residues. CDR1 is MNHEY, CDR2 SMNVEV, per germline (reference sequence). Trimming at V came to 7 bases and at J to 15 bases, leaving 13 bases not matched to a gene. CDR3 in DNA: TGTGCCAGCAATCCGGGACTAGCGGGTTATAGGGCGTTCTTC. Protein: CASNPGLAGYRAFF.